The 12 T cell receptor beta chains in this list originate from one sample, sequenced in a study of blood T cell repertoires in COVID-19. This table comes from immunoSEQ multiplex PCR, and its TCRdb copy is limited to in-frame clones, with some not included. Seen here are some 300,000 clones, 89% observed once, and the top ten hold 2.5% to 3.5%. Sequencing input: PBMCs or T cells enriched from blood (not recorded which). The receptors originated from a woman aged 45-65 years who had been exposed to COVID-19.

The chain employs TRBV5-1 and TRBJ1-1; 9 bases line up with TRBD1. The junction had 9 bases not matched to a gene; V was cut back by 1 base and J by 2 bases. CDR3 length equals 17 residues. Germline values: CDR1 SGHRS, CDR2 YFSETQ. CDR3 sequence reads: CASSLRFGTGRNTEAFF. Written as DNA, the CDR3 is TGCGCCAGCAGCTTGCGGTTCGGGACAGGGCGAAACACTGAAGCTTTCTTT.

The chain combines TRBV5-1 with TRBJ2-7; 8 nucleotides line up with TRBD2. The CDR3 runs 14 residues. Germline CDR1 SGHRS, CDR2 YFSETQ. The V segment lost 6 bases and the J segment 0 bases; nucleotides outside the gene matches: 5. The CDR3 is CASKGGGSSYEQYF. CDR3 nucleotides: TGCGCCAGCAAGGGCGGGGGGAGCTCCTACGAGCAGTACTTC. Full variable domain (outside the CDR3, taken from reference TRBV5-1 and TRBJ2-7): KAGVTQTPRYLIKTRGQQVTLSCSPISGHRSVSWYQQTPGQGLQFLFEYFSETQRNKGNFPGRFSGRQFSNSRSEMNVSTLELGDSALYLCASKGGGSSYEQYFGPGTRLTVT.

The CDR3 sequence: CASSSGTGVLNTEAFF. DNA for the CDR3: TGCGCCAGCAGCTCCGGGACAGGGGTCCTGAACACTGAAGCTTTCTTT. This chain joins TRBV5-1 and TRBJ1-1, with 10 bases matching TRBD1. The CDR3 extends over 16 amino acids. Germline CDR1 reads SGHRS; CDR2 reads YFSETQ. V lost 3 bases and J lost 0; bases outside the gene matches: 5.

J is TRBJ2-3 and V is TRBV5-1; TRBD2 aligns across 7 bases. Germline V CDR1 and CDR2: SGHRS, YFSETQ. Losses at the gene ends were 0 bases for V and 1 base for J; bases not matched to a gene: 2. The CDR3 is 15 residues long. The CDR3: CASSLASGGTDTQYF. Here the CDR3 DNA reads TGCGCCAGCAGCTTGGCCAGCGGGGGCACAGATACGCAGTATTTT. The full variable domain, with the rest looked up from reference TRBV5-1 and TRBJ2-3, is KAGVTQTPRYLIKTRGQQVTLSCSPISGHRSVSWYQQTPGQGLQFLFEYFSETQRNKGNFPGRFSGRQFSNSRSEMNVSTLELGDSALYLCASSLASGGTDTQYFGPGTRLTVL.

This rearrangement joins TRBV7-9 to TRBJ2-1; 10 nucleotides match TRBD1. Trimming cost V 2 bases and J 4 bases; bases outside gene matches: 5. The CDR3 runs 16 residues. Germline values: CDR1 SEHNR, CDR2 FQNEAQ (reference sequence). The CDR3 region is CASSLPDRGPYNEQFF. The CDR3 nucleotides are TGTGCCAGCAGCTTACCCGACAGGGGGCCTTACAATGAGCAGTTCTTC.

V gene TRBV5-6 combines with J gene TRBJ1-1; a weak D match, TRBD1 (5 bases). This CDR3 contains 16 residues. The germline V and J ends were trimmed by 1 base and 0 bases, with 13 bases remaining between them. CDR1 SGHDT and CDR2 YYEEEE come from the germline V gene. The CDR3 reads CASSLTGANMNTEAFF. Here the CDR3 DNA reads TGTGCCAGCAGCTTGACAGGAGCGAACATGAACACTGAAGCTTTCTTT.

The chain uses TRBV30 and TRBJ1-4, with a weak D call TRBD1 (5 bases). The germline gives CDR1 GTSNPN, CDR2 SVGIG (reference sequence). This CDR3 contains 14 residues. V lost 5 bases and J lost 1, with 11 bases in between. CDR3 sequence (DNA): TGTGCCTGGCGAGCCAGGGAAACTAATGAAAAACTGTTTTTT. Protein sequence: CAWRARETNEKLFF.

This clone was counted a single time. The chain recombines TRBV5-4 with TRBJ2-7, with D possibly matching TRBD2 (5 bases). Trimming stripped 2 bases from V and 0 bases from J, with 12 bases between. Germline values: CDR1 SGHNT, CDR2 YYREEE (reference sequence). This CDR3 has 15 residues. CDR3 sequence reads: CASSFGELLSYEQYF. The CDR3 DNA reads TGTGCCAGCAGCTTCGGGGAACTCCTCTCCTACGAGCAGTACTTC.

The rearrangement joins TRBV6-5 to TRBJ1-1; tentative D call: TRBD1 (5 bases). V lost 2 bases, J lost 1 base, and 11 bases lay in between. The CDR3 length is 15 residues. Germline CDR1 is MNHEY and CDR2 is SVGAGI. The CDR3 DNA reads as TGTGCCAGCAGTTACGCGGAGGGGCGGAACACTGAAGCTTTCTTT. Its translation is CASSYAEGRNTEAFF.

This rearrangement joins TRBV10-3 to TRBJ2-5; 8 positions agree with TRBD2. V lost 4 bases to trimming and J lost 4 bases; unmatched junction nucleotides: 8. The germline V gene encodes CDR1 ENHRY and CDR2 SYGVKD. This CDR3 region has 15 residues. The DNA of the CDR3 is TGTGCCATCAGTGCGGGAGGGGCTGGTGGAGAGACCCAGTACTTC. Its protein is CAISAGGAGGETQYF.

For the CDR3, the DNA is TGTGCCAGCAGCCCAGGAGCGGGGCTGACCTACGAGCAGTACTTC. Translation gives CASSPGAGLTYEQYF. The chain couples TRBV4-2 to TRBJ2-7; 7 bases are a match to TRBD2. This CDR3 has 15 amino acids. CDR1 LGHNA and CDR2 YNFKEQ come from the germline V gene. The J segment lost 2 bases and the V segment lost 4 bases, leaving 8 bases of the junction unmatched.

The rearrangement uses TRBV7-8 and TRBJ2-1; 9 nucleotides match TRBD2. Germline CDR1 and CDR2: SGHVS and FQNEAQ. The CDR3 loop spans 15 amino acids. V dropped 2 bases and J dropped 3; count of bases not matched to a gene: 2. Here the CDR3 reads CASSLMRGGYNEQFF. CDR3 DNA sequence: TGTGCCAGCAGCTTAATGCGGGGGGGCTACAATGAGCAGTTCTTC.